The 18 T cell receptor beta chains given below trace back to one sample, sequenced in a study of blood T cell repertoires in COVID-19. Sequencing used immunoSEQ multiplex PCR; TCRdb keeps in-frame clones, though not all of them. The data contain 55,000 to 65,000 clones, around 92% of them singletons. Input material: peripheral blood. Receptors were obtained from a man in his sixties with acute or convalescent COVID-19.

V is TRBV4-2 and J is TRBJ1-5; a weak D match, TRBD1 (6 bases). V lost 1 base, J lost 3 bases, and 16 bases lay in between. Germline-derived CDR1 and CDR2 are LGHNA and YNFKEQ. This CDR3 is built from 17 residues. As DNA, the CDR3 is TGTGCCAGCAGCCAAGTATCGGCCGGACAGAACAATCAGCCCCAGCATTTT. It translates to CASSQVSAGQNNQPQHF.

In DNA, the CDR3 is TGTGCCAGCTCACCCGGGAGGAATGAAAAACTGTTTTTT. It codes for CASSPGRNEKLFF. This chain joins TRBV18 and TRBJ1-4, with D unresolved. The V end was cut by 3 bases, the J end by 5 bases, with 7 bases between. The germline V gene has CDR1 KGHSH and CDR2 LQKENI. This CDR3 is built from 13 residues.

The chain carries TRBV2 and TRBJ2-7; D is possibly TRBD2 (6 bases). The length of the CDR3 is 13 residues. CDR1 SNHLY and CDR2 FYNNEI come from the germline V gene. Trimming left V 8 bases short and J 0 bases short, with 11 bases between. The CDR3 region is CASGEVNSYEQYF. CDR3 nucleotides: TGTGCCAGCGGGGAGGTTAACTCCTACGAGCAGTACTTC.

This chain joins TRBV30 and TRBJ1-4; 7 positions agree with TRBD1. Germline V gives CDR1 GTSNPN, CDR2 SVGIG (reference sequence). This CDR3 region has 14 residues. V shed 2 bases and J 3 bases; nucleotides not matched to a gene: 3. Here the CDR3 reads CAWSPGQSNEKLFF. The CDR3 region has the DNA TGTGCCTGGAGTCCGGGACAGTCTAATGAAAAACTGTTTTTT.

This clone is a singleton in its sample. V is TRBV6-5 and J is TRBJ1-3; a weak D match, TRBD1 (5 bases). Germline values: CDR1 MNHEY, CDR2 SVGAGI. CDR3 length: 14 residues. The V end was cut by 6 bases, the J end by 0 bases, with 9 bases between. The CDR3 nucleotides are TGTGCCAGCAGACCTCAGGGCTCTGGAAACACCATATATTTT. This codes for CASRPQGSGNTIYF.

This clone was recorded once. CDR3 DNA sequence: TGTGCCAGCAGTTACAGGACAGGGGGCGTCGATGGCTACACCTTC. Translated: CASSYRTGGVDGYTF. The chain recombines TRBV6-5 with TRBJ1-2, with TRBD1 identical over 11 bases. CDR1 and CDR2 from the germline V gene are MNHEY and SVGAGI. V was pared by 2 bases and J by 6 bases, with 5 bases of the junction left unmatched. The CDR3 consists of 15 residues.

The chain combines TRBV6-5 with TRBJ1-2; weak D call: TRBD1 (5 bases). The CDR3 contains 16 residues. The ends were cut back, 4 bases at V and 6 bases at J, with 21 bases in the middle. Germline CDR1 is MNHEY and CDR2 is SVGAGI. CDR3 protein: CASSFRGAGSGDGYTF. DNA of the CDR3: TGTGCCAGCAGTTTCCGCGGGGCGGGGTCGGGAGATGGCTACACCTTC.

This chain uses TRBV28 with TRBJ1-2; D is undetermined. Per the germline V gene, CDR1 is MDHEN and CDR2 is SYDVKM. This CDR3 region has 12 residues. V lost 6 bases and J 3 bases, leaving 8 bases between the germline ends. The CDR3 reads CASRSSDYGYTF. In nucleotides, the CDR3 is TGTGCCAGCAGGAGCTCCGACTATGGCTACACCTTC.

The V and J genes are TRBV6-5 and TRBJ1-2, with no clear D. V was clipped by 6 bases and J by 0 bases, with 8 bases between them. The CDR3 runs 13 residues. Germline V CDR1 and CDR2: MNHEY, SVGAGI. The CDR3 spells CASSRGANYGYTF. Written as DNA, the CDR3 is TGTGCCAGCAGCCGTGGAGCTAACTATGGCTACACCTTC.

The rearrangement joins TRBV30 to TRBJ2-3, with 7 bases fitting TRBD2. Germline assignment: CDR1 GTSNPN and CDR2 SVGIG (reference sequence). Trimming removed 2 bases from V and 1 base from J; junction bases left unmatched: 6. The CDR3 covers 15 residues. In DNA form, the CDR3 reads TGTGCCTGGAGTAGGGTTGGGGGGGGCACAGATACGCAGTATTTT. Protein product: CAWSRVGGGTDTQYF.

The chain couples TRBV5-1 to TRBJ1-1, with 9 bases aligning to TRBD1. Germline values: CDR1 SGHRS, CDR2 YFSETQ. The length of the CDR3 is 14 residues. The J segment lost 3 bases and the V segment lost 1 base, leaving 1 base of the junction unmatched. In nucleotides, the CDR3 is TGCGCCAGCAGCTTGCGACAGGGGGACACTGAAGCTTTCTTT. It encodes CASSLRQGDTEAFF.

J is TRBJ2-7 and V is TRBV30, with 10 nucleotides matching TRBD1. The length of the CDR3 is 15 residues. Unmatched junction bases numbered 8, after V lost 2 bases and J lost 4 bases. Germline lookup yields CDR1 GTSNPN and CDR2 SVGIG (reference sequence). CDR3 region: CAWSSRRDRGYEQYF. The CDR3 coding sequence is TGTGCCTGGAGTTCTCGCCGGGACAGGGGATACGAGCAGTACTTC.

This clone was found once. This rearrangement joins TRBV3-1 (or the pseudogene TRBV3-2) to TRBJ2-1; the match to TRBD2 covers 11 bases. V shed 4 bases, J shed 5 bases, and the junction held 4 bases outside the gene matches. The germline V gene encodes CDR1 LGHDT and CDR2 YNNKEL (reference sequence). The CDR3 has 15 amino acids. The CDR3: CASSPLAGVNNEQFF. DNA for the CDR3: TGTGCCAGCAGCCCACTAGCGGGAGTTAACAATGAGCAGTTCTTC.

The V call is TRBV10-3, the J call TRBJ2-1; D is unresolved. Looked up from germline, CDR1 is ENHRY and CDR2 is SYGVKD. The V end lost 6 bases, the J end lost 5 bases, and 5 bases lay between the germline ends. The CDR3 is made up of 11 amino acids. As DNA, the CDR3 is TGTGCCATCAGGGCGGACAATGAGCAGTTCTTC. It is translated as CAIRADNEQFF.

The CDR3 DNA follows: TGTGCCAGTAGATCGGGACAGGGGGCGCGTACTGAAGCTTTCTTT. Its translation: CASRSGQGARTEAFF. The rearrangement links TRBV19 to TRBJ1-1, with 12 bases matching TRBD1. After removal of 6 bases from V and 5 bases from J, the junction contained 7 bases not matched to a gene. This CDR3 has 15 residues. In germline, CDR1 is LNHDA, CDR2 SQIVND (reference sequence).

This chain connects TRBV10-3 to TRBJ1-1; a weak D match, TRBD1 (5 bases). The germline V and J ends were trimmed by 2 bases and 4 bases, with 17 bases remaining between them. The V gene's germline CDR1 is ENHRY and CDR2 SYGVKD. The CDR3 is 16 amino acids. CDR3 protein: CAISEPKRQGSTEAFF. As DNA, the CDR3 is TGTGCCATCAGTGAGCCCAAAAGGCAGGGATCCACTGAAGCTTTCTTT.

The chain is built from TRBV6-6 and TRBJ2-1; tentatively, D is TRBD2 (6 bases). V was cut by 5 bases and J by 10 bases, with 21 bases left in between. This CDR3 contains 15 residues. Germline-derived CDR1 and CDR2 are MNHNY and SVGAGI (reference sequence). CDR3 nucleotide sequence: TGTGCCAGCAGTCTCTCGACAGTAGCGGCATCGGAGCAGTTCTTC. The encoded protein is CASSLSTVAASEQFF.

The chain couples TRBV27 to TRBJ2-7, with D possibly matching TRBD1 (6 bases). The CDR3 has 14 residues. CDR1 is MNHEY, CDR2 SMNVEV, per germline (reference sequence). Trimming cost V 4 bases and J 3 bases, with 13 bases left between them. CDR3 nucleotides: TGTGCCAGCAGTTCCAGGGGAAACTTCTACGAGCAGTACTTC. Encoded protein: CASSSRGNFYEQYF.